Below are 13 T cell receptor beta chains sequenced from a single sample in a study of blood T cell repertoires in COVID-19. Assay: immunoSEQ multiplex PCR; the TCRdb copy retains only in-frame clones and omits some. The table records a few hundred thousand clones, more than 75% of them present only once. Sequenced sample: peripheral blood. All receptors come from a man between 45 and 60 years old who had recovered from COVID-19.

V and J are TRBV19 and TRBJ1-5; 8 nucleotides agree with TRBD1. The V gene end was trimmed by 5 bases and the J gene end by 6 bases; junction bases not matched to a gene: 9. The CDR3 contains 15 residues. Germline CDR1 reads LNHDA; CDR2 reads SQIVND (reference sequence). The CDR3 nucleotides are TGTGCCAGTAGTGTGATGGGACAGGCTTTTCAGCCCCAGCATTTT. Translating gives CASSVMGQAFQPQHF.

This chain uses TRBV6-5 with TRBJ2-7, with D maybe TRBD2 (6 bases). The CDR3 sequence is 14 residues long. Germline V gives CDR1 MNHEY, CDR2 SVGAGI. The V gene lost 2 bases and the J gene lost 5 bases, with 13 bases spanning the gap. CDR3 nucleotide sequence: TGTGCCAGCAGTTACGGTGGAGGGAGGAACGAGCAGTACTTC. Translated, it gives CASSYGGGRNEQYF.

V gene TRBV7-2 combines with J gene TRBJ2-7, with 11 bases lining up with TRBD1. The V and J ends lost 5 bases and 2 bases, in that order; junction bases with no gene match: 2. Germline V gene lookup returns CDR1 SGHTA and CDR2 FQGNSA. The CDR3 is 14 residues long. CDR3 nucleotides: TGTGCCAGCAGCAGGGGACAGGGGGCCTACGAGCAGTACTTC. This sequence encodes CASSRGQGAYEQYF.

This chain links TRBV19 with TRBJ1-5; the match to TRBD1 covers 9 bases. The V and J ends lost 6 bases and 4 bases, in that order; junction bases with no gene match: 7. This CDR3 is 15 amino acids long. CDR1 and CDR2 (germline): LNHDA, SQIVND (reference sequence). In DNA form, the CDR3 reads TGTGCCAGTAGGCAACAGGGGGCCCGAAATCAGCCCCAGCATTTT. Translating it yields CASRQQGARNQPQHF.

The chain couples TRBV7-2 to TRBJ2-7; TRBD1 matches at 9 bases. V lost 5 bases and J lost 6; bases outside the gene matches: 8. The CDR3 has 14 amino acids. The germline CDR1 and CDR2 sequences are SGHTA and FQGNSA. Written as DNA, the CDR3 is TGTGCCAGCAGCCCAGACAGGGGGAGTATCGAGCAGTACTTC. As protein: CASSPDRGSIEQYF.

This chain connects TRBV10-3 to TRBJ2-7; 14 positions match TRBD2. Germline V gene data show CDR1 as ENHRY and CDR2 as SYGVKD. Trimming cost V 8 bases and J 5 bases; bases outside gene matches: 2. This CDR3 region has 13 residues. CDR3 nucleotides: TGTGCCATCGCGGGACTAGCGGGAGACGAGCAGTACTTC. Translation gives CAIAGLAGDEQYF.

The CDR3 DNA sequence: TGTGCCAGCAGCCAATCGCTAGCGGGAGTTAGGACCGGGGAGCTGTTTTTT. Amino acid sequence: CASSQSLAGVRTGELFF. The rearrangement joins TRBV4-2 to TRBJ2-2; 10 nucleotides match TRBD2. V shed 2 bases, J shed 5 bases, and the junction held 8 bases outside the gene matches. The CDR3 covers 17 residues. CDR1 and CDR2 from the germline V gene are LGHNA and YNFKEQ.

The chain carries TRBV6-5 and TRBJ1-2; D gene uncertain. Germline V gene data show CDR1 as MNHEY and CDR2 as SVGAGI. This CDR3 is built from 13 residues. V lost 2 bases to trimming and J lost 7 bases, with 11 bases between them. This CDR3 reads CASSYGVLGGYTF. The CDR3 DNA sequence: TGTGCCAGCAGTTACGGAGTTCTGGGTGGCTACACCTTC.

The chain carries TRBV9 and TRBJ2-7; weak D call: TRBD2 (6 bases). The germline V gene encodes CDR1 SGDLS and CDR2 YYNGEE. Between the trimmed V and J ends, which lost 4 bases and 1 base, there was a span of 15 bases. The CDR3 is made up of 15 amino acids. CDR3 protein: CASSPGDSRSYEQYF. In DNA form, the CDR3 reads TGTGCCAGCAGCCCCGGGGACTCGCGTTCCTACGAGCAGTACTTC.

On this clone: At one boundary the junction diverges from the germline segment, which might be a read error. This sequence joins TRBV10-3 and TRBJ2-7; the match to TRBD1 covers 9 bases. CDR1 is ENHRY and CDR2 is SYGVKD in the germline V gene. The CDR3 runs to 14 residues. The CDR3 loop is CASGSGTGSSEQYF. DNA for the CDR3: TGTGCCAGTGGTTCCGGGACAGGGTCCTCCGAGCAGTACTTC.

This chain connects TRBV18 to TRBJ2-3; no definite D call. Trimming left V 0 bases short and J 2 bases short, with 9 bases between. The CDR3 has 15 residues. Germline CDR1 KGHSH, CDR2 LQKENI. The CDR3 nucleotides are TGTGCCAGCTCACCACCTAGCCCTTACACAGATACGCAGTATTTT. It codes for CASSPPSPYTDTQYF.

The genes are TRBV28 and TRBJ2-7; weak D call: TRBD2 (6 bases). This CDR3 is 13 amino acids long. Trimming pared 6 bases from V and 6 bases from J, leaving 15 bases between. Germline assignment: CDR1 MDHEN and CDR2 SYDVKM. The CDR3 here is CASRPRAAGEQYF. The CDR3, as DNA: TGTGCCAGCAGACCTCGGGCAGCGGGCGAGCAGTACTTC.

The rearrangement uses TRBV7-9 and TRBJ2-7, with 9 bases aligning to TRBD1. The CDR3 runs 15 residues. V lost 5 bases and J lost 0; bases outside the gene matches: 5. Germline V gene sequence: CDR1 SEHNR, CDR2 FQNEAQ (reference sequence). CDR3 sequence: CASSRGQGSSYEQYF. The CDR3 DNA is TGTGCCAGCAGCCGGGGACAGGGAAGCTCCTACGAGCAGTACTTC.